Listed here are 3 T cell receptor beta chains from one sample, sequenced in a study of human T cells and chemical hapten exposure. Time point reported: patch test 2, 6 weeks after DPC sensitization. Treatment indicated: therapeutic diphenylcyclopropenone sensitization with weekly scalp DPC. TCRdb re-called the RACE reads through MiXCR, storing one row per CDR3 protein. The top ten clones hold 1.6% of a sample with over 70,000 distinct CDR3 sequences, around a tenth of them seen once. The starting material was whole blood, obtained in connection with sensitization to the hapten diphenylcyclopropenone (DPC). Every receptor here comes from a man in his late teens or twenties with alopecia areata. Some clones in this sample may be carry-over from other donors' samples.

CDR3 protein: CASSSRNSNEQFF. For the CDR3, the DNA is TGTGCCAGCAGCTCTCGTAACTCCAATGAGCAGTTCTTC. The J gene is TRBJ2-1, the V gene TRBV11-2, with D unresolved. The V end was cut by 4 bases, the J end by 6 bases, with 10 bases between. The germline CDR1 and CDR2 sequences are SGHAT and FQNNGV. The CDR3 covers 13 residues.

This clonotype was recorded many times. The rearrangement joins TRBV6-5 to TRBJ1-2, with unresolved D. Trimming stripped 0 bases from V and 10 bases from J, with 15 bases between. CDR3 size: 14 residues. Germline loops: CDR1 MNHEY, CDR2 SVGAGI. DNA for the CDR3: TGTGCCAGCAGTTACTCTTCGCGAGGCAGCGCCTACACCTTC. It yields the protein CASSYSSRGSAYTF.

The sample holds a few counts of this clonotype. The V and J genes are TRBV5-6 and TRBJ1-2; D is unclear. Germline CDR1 reads SGHDT; CDR2 reads YYEEEE. V lost 0 bases and J 8 bases, leaving 14 bases between the germline ends. CDR3 size: 14 residues. This CDR3 reads CASSLGKASGGYTF. As DNA, the CDR3 is TGTGCCAGCAGCTTGGGGAAGGCGAGTGGAGGCTACACCTTC.